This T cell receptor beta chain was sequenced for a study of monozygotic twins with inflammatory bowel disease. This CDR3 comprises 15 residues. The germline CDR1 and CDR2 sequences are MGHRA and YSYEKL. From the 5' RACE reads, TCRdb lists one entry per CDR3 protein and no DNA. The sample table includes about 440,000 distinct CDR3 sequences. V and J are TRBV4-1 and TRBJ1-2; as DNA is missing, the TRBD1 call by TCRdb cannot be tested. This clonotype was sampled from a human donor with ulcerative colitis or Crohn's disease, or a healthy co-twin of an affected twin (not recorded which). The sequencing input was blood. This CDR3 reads CASSQLGTGRGSYTF.